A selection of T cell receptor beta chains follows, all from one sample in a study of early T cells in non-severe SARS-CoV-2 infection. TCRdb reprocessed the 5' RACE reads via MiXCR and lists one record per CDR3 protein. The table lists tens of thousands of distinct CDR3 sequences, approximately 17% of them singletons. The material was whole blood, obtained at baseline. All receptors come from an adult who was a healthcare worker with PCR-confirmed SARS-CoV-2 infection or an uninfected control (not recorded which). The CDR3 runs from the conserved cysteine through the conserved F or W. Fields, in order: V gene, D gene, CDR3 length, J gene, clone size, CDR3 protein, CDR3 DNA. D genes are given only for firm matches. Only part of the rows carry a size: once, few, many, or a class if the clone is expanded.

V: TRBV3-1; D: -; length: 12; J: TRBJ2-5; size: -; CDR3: CASSHRQETQYF; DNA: TGTGCCAGCAGCCATCGACAAGAGACCCAGTACTTC
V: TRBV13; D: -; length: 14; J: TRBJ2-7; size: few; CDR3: CASSSGDSSYEQYF; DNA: TGTGCCAGCAGCTCGGGGGACTCTTCCTACGAGCAGTACTTC
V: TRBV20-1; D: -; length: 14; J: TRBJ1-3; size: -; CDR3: CSARVSVSGNTIYF; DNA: TGCAGTGCTAGAGTATCAGTCTCTGGAAACACCATATATTTT
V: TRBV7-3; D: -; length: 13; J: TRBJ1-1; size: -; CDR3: CASSLNVGAEAFF; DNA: TGTGCCAGCAGCTTAAATGTGGGGGCTGAAGCTTTCTTT
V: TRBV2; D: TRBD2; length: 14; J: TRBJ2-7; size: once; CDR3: CASSRSGGAYEQYF; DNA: TGTGCCAGCAGTCGTAGCGGGGGGGCCTACGAGCAGTACTTC
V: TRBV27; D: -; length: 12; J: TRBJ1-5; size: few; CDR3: CASWDSGQPQHF; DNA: TGTGCCAGTTGGGATTCGGGGCAGCCCCAGCATTTT
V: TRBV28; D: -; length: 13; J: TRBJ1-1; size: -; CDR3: CASSLTGPAEAFF; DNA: TGTGCCAGCAGTTTAACGGGGCCGGCTGAAGCTTTCTTT
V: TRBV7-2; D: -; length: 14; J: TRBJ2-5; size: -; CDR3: CASSPGLYEETQYF; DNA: TGTGCCAGCAGCCCAGGGTTATACGAAGAGACCCAGTACTTC
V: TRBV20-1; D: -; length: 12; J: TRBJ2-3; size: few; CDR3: CSAREATDTQYF; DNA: TGCAGTGCTAGAGAGGCCACAGATACGCAGTATTTT
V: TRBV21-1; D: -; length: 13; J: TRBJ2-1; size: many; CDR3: CASSQGVHNEQFF; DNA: TGTGCCAGCAGCCAAGGGGTGCACAATGAGCAGTTCTTC
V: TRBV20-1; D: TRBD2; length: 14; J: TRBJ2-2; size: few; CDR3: CSAERESNTGELFF; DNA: TGCAGTGCGGAGCGGGAGTCGAACACCGGGGAGCTGTTTTTT
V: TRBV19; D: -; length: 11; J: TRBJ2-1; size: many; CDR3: CASSIWSEQFF; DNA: TGTGCCAGTAGTATATGGTCTGAGCAGTTCTTC
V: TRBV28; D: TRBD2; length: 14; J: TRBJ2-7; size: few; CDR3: CASSLLAGPYEQYF; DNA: TGTGCCAGCAGTTTACTAGCGGGCCCCTACGAGCAGTACTTC
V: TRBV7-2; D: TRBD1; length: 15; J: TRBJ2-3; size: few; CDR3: CASSYTGQISDTQYF; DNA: TGTGCCAGCAGCTACACGGGACAGATTTCAGATACGCAGTATTTT
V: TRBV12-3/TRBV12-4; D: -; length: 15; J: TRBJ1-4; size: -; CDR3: CASSSGADTDEKLFF; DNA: TGTGCCAGCAGCTCTGGGGCAGATACCGATGAAAAACTGTTTTTT
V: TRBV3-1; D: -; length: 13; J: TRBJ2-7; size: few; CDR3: CASSQAAAYEQYF; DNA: TGTGCCAGCAGCCAAGCAGCGGCCTACGAGCAGTACTTC
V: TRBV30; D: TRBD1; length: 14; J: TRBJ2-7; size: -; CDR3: CAWSVGTDAYEQYF; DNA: TGTGCCTGGAGTGTCGGGACAGACGCCTACGAGCAGTACTTC
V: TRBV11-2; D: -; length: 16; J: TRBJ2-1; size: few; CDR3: CASSSPRGPAYNEQFF; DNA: TGTGCCAGCAGCTCCCCCCGGGGACCGGCATACAATGAGCAGTTCTTC
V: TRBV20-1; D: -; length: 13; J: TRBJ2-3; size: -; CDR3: CSARTGLSDTQYF; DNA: TGCAGTGCTAGAACAGGGTTGTCAGATACGCAGTATTTT
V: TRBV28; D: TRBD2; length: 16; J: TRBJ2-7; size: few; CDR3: CASSTGLAGVFDEQYF; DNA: TGTGCCAGCAGTACGGGACTAGCGGGAGTCTTCGACGAGCAGTACTTC
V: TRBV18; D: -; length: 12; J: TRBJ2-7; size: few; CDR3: CASSRDPYEQYF; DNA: TGTGCCAGCTCACGGGATCCCTACGAGCAGTACTTC
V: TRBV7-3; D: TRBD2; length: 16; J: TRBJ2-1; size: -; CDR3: CASSLTGLAGGQEQFF; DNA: TGTGCCAGCAGCTTAACTGGCCTAGCGGGAGGGCAAGAGCAGTTCTTC
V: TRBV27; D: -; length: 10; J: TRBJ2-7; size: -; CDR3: CARKTESLYF; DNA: TGTGCCAGGAAGACGGAGTCTTTGTACTTC
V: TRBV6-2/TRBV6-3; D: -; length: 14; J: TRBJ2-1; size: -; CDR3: CASSYDYGYNEQFF; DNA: TGTGCCAGCAGTTACGACTACGGGTACAATGAGCAGTTCTTC
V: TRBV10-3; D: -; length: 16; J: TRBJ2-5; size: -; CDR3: CAISEPGLVGQETQYF; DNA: TGTGCCATCAGTGAGCCCGGACTGGTGGGCCAAGAGACCCAGTACTTC
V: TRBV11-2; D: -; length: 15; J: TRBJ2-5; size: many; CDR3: CASSLGGRAKETQYF; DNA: TGTGCCAGCAGCTTAGGAGGCAGGGCTAAAGAGACCCAGTACTTC
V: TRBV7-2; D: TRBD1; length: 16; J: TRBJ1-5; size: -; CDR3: CASSSLSRDRSQPQHF; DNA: TGTGCCAGCAGCTCCCTAAGTAGGGACAGGAGTCAGCCCCAGCATTTT
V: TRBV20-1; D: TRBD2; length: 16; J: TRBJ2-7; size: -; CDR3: CSARGLLAGVKDEQYF; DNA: TGCAGTGCTAGAGGCTTACTAGCGGGAGTTAAGGACGAGCAGTACTTC
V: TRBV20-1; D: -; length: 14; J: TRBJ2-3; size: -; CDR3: CSASRGESTDTQYF; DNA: TGCAGTGCTAGTAGGGGAGAATCCACAGATACGCAGTATTTT
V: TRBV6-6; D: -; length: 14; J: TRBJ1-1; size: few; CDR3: CASSNTRGGAEAFF; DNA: TGTGCCAGCAGTAATACACGGGGGGGAGCTGAAGCTTTCTTT
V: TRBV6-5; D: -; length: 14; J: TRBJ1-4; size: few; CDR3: CASSYGGGNEKLFF; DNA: TGTGCCAGCAGTTATGGTGGGGGTAATGAAAAACTGTTTTTT
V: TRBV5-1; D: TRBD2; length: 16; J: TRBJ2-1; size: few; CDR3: CASSLVSGSAGNEQFF; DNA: TGCGCCAGCAGCTTGGTTAGCGGGAGTGCTGGGAATGAGCAGTTCTTC
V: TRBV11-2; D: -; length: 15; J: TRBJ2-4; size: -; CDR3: CASSNQGKAKNIQYF; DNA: TGTGCCAGCAGCAACCAGGGAAAGGCCAAAAACATTCAGTACTTC
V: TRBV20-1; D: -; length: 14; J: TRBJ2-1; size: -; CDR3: CSAPFSGNYNEQFF; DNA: TGCAGTGCCCCTTTTAGCGGAAACTACAATGAGCAGTTCTTC
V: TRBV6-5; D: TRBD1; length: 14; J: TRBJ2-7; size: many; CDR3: CASSYGDRGYEQYF; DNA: TGTGCCAGCAGTTACGGGGACAGGGGGTACGAGCAGTACTTC
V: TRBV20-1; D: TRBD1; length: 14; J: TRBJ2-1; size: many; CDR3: CSARGDRGNNEQFF; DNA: TGCAGTGCTAGGGGGGACAGGGGGAACAATGAGCAGTTCTTC
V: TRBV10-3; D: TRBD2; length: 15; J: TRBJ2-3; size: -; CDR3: CAISGSSGSSDTQYF; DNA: TGTGCCATCAGTGGATCTAGCGGGAGTTCAGATACGCAGTATTTT
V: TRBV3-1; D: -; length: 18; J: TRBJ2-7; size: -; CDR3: CASSQSRGRLATWYEQYF; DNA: TGTGCCAGCAGCCAAAGCCGCGGGCGGTTGGCAACATGGTACGAGCAGTACTTC
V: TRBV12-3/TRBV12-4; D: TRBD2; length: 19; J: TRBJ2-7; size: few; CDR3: CASSQERTSGRVGTYEQYF; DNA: TGTGCCAGCAGTCAAGAGAGGACTAGCGGGAGAGTTGGTACCTACGAGCAGTACTTC
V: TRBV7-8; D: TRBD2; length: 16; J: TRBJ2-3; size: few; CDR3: CASSLPAGDRTDTQYF; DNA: TGTGCCAGCAGCCTTCCCGCGGGAGACCGCACAGATACGCAGTATTTT